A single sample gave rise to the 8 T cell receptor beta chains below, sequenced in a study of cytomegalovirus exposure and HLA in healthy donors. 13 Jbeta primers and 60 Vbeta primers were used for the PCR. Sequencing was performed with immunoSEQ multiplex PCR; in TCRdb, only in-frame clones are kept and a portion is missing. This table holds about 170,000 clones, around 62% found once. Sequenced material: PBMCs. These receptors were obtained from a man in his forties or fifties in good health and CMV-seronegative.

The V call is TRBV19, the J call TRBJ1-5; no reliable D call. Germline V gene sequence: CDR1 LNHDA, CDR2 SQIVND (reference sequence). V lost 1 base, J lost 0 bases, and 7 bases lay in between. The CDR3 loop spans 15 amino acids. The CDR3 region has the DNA TGTGCCAGTAGTATAGCCGCAGTTAGCAATCAGCCCCAGCATTTT. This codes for CASSIAAVSNQPQHF.

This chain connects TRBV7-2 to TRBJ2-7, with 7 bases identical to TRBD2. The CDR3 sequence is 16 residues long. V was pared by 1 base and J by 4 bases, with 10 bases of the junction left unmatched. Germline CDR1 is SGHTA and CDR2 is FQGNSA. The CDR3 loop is CASSLGGSGGRYEQYF. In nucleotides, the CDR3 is TGTGCCAGCAGCTTAGGGGGGTCGGGGGGAAGGTACGAGCAGTACTTC.

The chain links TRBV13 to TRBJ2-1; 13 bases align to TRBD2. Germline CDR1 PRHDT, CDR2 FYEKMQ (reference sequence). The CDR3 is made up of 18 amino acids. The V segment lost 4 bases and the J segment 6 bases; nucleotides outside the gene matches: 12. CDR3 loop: CASSSTSGGAFIANEQFF. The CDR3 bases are TGTGCCAGCAGCTCCACTAGCGGGGGGGCCTTCATCGCCAATGAGCAGTTCTTC.

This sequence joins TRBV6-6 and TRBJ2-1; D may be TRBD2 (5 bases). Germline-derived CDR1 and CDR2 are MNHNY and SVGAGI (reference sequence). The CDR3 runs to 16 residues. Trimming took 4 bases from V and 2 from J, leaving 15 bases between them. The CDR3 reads CASSSGIRGTYNEQFF. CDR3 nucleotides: TGTGCCAGCAGTTCGGGCATCAGAGGGACCTACAATGAGCAGTTCTTC.

Written as DNA, the CDR3 is TGTGCCAGCAGTTTCGGTCCTAACTATGGCTACACCTTC. Protein: CASSFGPNYGYTF. V gene TRBV27 combines with J gene TRBJ1-2; D uncertain. Trimming left V 3 bases short and J 0 bases short, with 5 bases between. This CDR3 is 13 amino acids long. From germline, CDR1 is MNHEY and CDR2 SMNVEV (reference sequence).

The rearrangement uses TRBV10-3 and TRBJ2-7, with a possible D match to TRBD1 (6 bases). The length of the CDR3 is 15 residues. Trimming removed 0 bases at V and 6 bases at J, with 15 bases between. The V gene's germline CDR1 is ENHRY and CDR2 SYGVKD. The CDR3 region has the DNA TGTGCCATCAGTGAGTCGCTACAGGGATCCCTCGAGCAGTACTTC. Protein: CAISESLQGSLEQYF.

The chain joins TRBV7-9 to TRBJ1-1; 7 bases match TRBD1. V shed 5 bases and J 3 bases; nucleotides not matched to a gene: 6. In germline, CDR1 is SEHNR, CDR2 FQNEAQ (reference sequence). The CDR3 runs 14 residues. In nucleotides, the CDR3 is TGTGCCAGCAGCAAGACAGGGACGGACACTGAAGCTTTCTTT. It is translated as CASSKTGTDTEAFF.

CDR3 nucleotide sequence: TGTGCCAGCAGCGAGACAGGGGGCAGCGAGCAGTACTTC. Its translation is CASSETGGSEQYF. The genes are TRBV11-2 and TRBJ2-7, with TRBD1 matching 10 bases. This CDR3 has 13 residues. Germline CDR1 SGHAT, CDR2 FQNNGV. After removal of 5 bases from V and 6 bases from J, the junction contained 4 bases not matched to a gene.